This is a list of T cell receptor beta chains from one sample in a study of blood T cell repertoires in COVID-19. Assay: immunoSEQ multiplex PCR; the TCRdb copy retains only in-frame clones and omits some. The sample has 150,000 to 180,000 clones; 65% to 90% are singletons. Material: peripheral blood. These receptors all come from a woman aged 60-75 years with COVID-19, enrolled during active disease. CDR3s include the opening cysteine and the closing phenylalanine or tryptophan. The D gene is left open where the match is weak. The size entry is marked missing in some rows and otherwise reads once, few, many or a size class.

j_call	clone_size	d_call	v_call	cdr3_nt	cdr3_aa
TRBJ1-5	NA	NA	TRBV10-3	TGTGCCATCAGTGAAGGTACAGGGAATCAGCCCCAGCATTTT	CAISEGTGNQPQHF
TRBJ1-5	NA	NA	TRBV7-9	TGTGCCAGCAGTCGTGGGACCCCGGGAGGTCAGCCCCAGCATTTT	CASSRGTPGGQPQHF
TRBJ1-4	NA	NA	TRBV30	TGTGCCTGGTGTCGGAGTTCTAATGAAAAACTGTTTTTT	CAWCRSSNEKLFF
TRBJ2-1	NA	NA	TRBV5-1	TGCGCCAGCAGCGGCCGCGCAGGTTACAATGAGCAGTTCTTC	CASSGRAGYNEQFF
TRBJ1-3	NA	TRBD1	TRBV2	TGTGCCACCGCGGACAGGGCTGGAAACACCATATATTTT	CATADRAGNTIYF
TRBJ1-2	NA	NA	TRBV11-2	TGTGCCAGCAGCTCAAATCCCAACAGGGCCCATGGCTACACCTTC	CASSSNPNRAHGYTF
TRBJ2-1	NA	NA	TRBV9	TGTGCCAGCAGCGTAGAACTCGGGAGTCTCCACAATGAGCAGTTCTTC	CASSVELGSLHNEQFF
TRBJ1-1	NA	NA	TRBV5-1	TGCGCCAGCAGCTTGGTGGGAGGCGGGAACACTGAAGCTTTCTTT	CASSLVGGGNTEAFF
TRBJ2-7	NA	TRBD1	TRBV27	TGTGCCAGCAGTACACGGACAGGGACCCCCTACGAGCAGTACTTC	CASSTRTGTPYEQYF
TRBJ1-5	once	NA	TRBV30	TGTGCCTGGAGTGTCTCGGGGTTTGGCGAGCCCCAGCATTTT	CAWSVSGFGEPQHF
TRBJ2-2	NA	NA	TRBV4-1	TGCGCCAGCAGCCCAGGTAGGCGGGGCGGCACCGGGGAGCTGTTTTTT	CASSPGRRGGTGELFF
TRBJ1-1	NA	NA	TRBV5-6	TGTGCCAGCAGCTCCGGGTGGCAGGGCACTGAAGCTTTCTTT	CASSSGWQGTEAFF
TRBJ1-4	few	NA	TRBV3-1/TRBV3-2	TGTGCCAGCAGCCAAGAGAGAGGGGAAAAACTGTTTTTT	CASSQERGEKLFF
TRBJ1-6	few	NA	TRBV18	TGTGCCAGCTCCCCTAGGAAGGGGATGGATTCACCCCTCCACTTT	CASSPRKGMDSPLHF
TRBJ1-2	NA	NA	TRBV27	TGTGCCAGCAGTTTATACAAAAACTATGGCTACACCTTC	CASSLYKNYGYTF
TRBJ2-3	NA	TRBD1	TRBV5-4	TGTGCCAGCAGCCCCGGACAGGTCCCCGATACGCAGTATTTT	CASSPGQVPDTQYF
TRBJ2-7	NA	NA	TRBV6-5	TGTGCCAGCAGTAATACACAGAGCTCCTACGAGCAGTACTTC	CASSNTQSSYEQYF